These 20 T cell receptor beta chains share one sample of origin, sequenced in a study of blood T cell repertoires in COVID-19. This table comes from immunoSEQ multiplex PCR, and its TCRdb copy is limited to in-frame clones, with some not included. Of 350,000 to 450,000 clones listed, 85% are singletons. The sample was peripheral blood. Receptor source: a woman aged 18-30 years with acute or convalescent COVID-19.

J is TRBJ1-3 and V is TRBV20-1, with D maybe TRBD1 (6 bases). This CDR3 is built from 15 residues. The germline V gene has CDR1 DFQATT and CDR2 SNEGSKA (reference sequence). The germline V and J ends were trimmed by 3 bases and 0 bases, with 12 bases remaining between them. In DNA form, the CDR3 reads TGCAGTGCTAGTCCAGGGGCCGACTCTGGAAACACCATATATTTT. Protein sequence: CSASPGADSGNTIYF.

This chain links TRBV11-2 with TRBJ2-2; 7 bases agree with TRBD2. The CDR3 loop spans 14 amino acids. J gave up 4 bases and V 5 bases, and 4 bases lay outside the gene matches. The germline CDR1 and CDR2 sequences are SGHAT and FQNNGV. The CDR3 reads CASSRPGGTGELFF. The CDR3 DNA sequence: TGTGCCAGCAGCCGACCGGGAGGCACCGGGGAGCTGTTTTTT. Full variable domain (missing parts from reference TRBV11-2 and TRBJ2-2): EAGVAQSPRYKIIEKRQSVAFWCNPISGHATLYWYQQILGQGPKLLIQFQNNGVVDDSQLPKDRFSAERLKGVDSTLKIQPAKLEDSAVYLCASSRPGGTGELFFGEGSRLTVL.

The chain recombines TRBV7-8 with TRBJ1-5; weak D call: TRBD1 (6 bases). The V and J ends lost 5 bases and 0 bases respectively, with 14 bases between them. CDR1 and CDR2 (germline): SGHVS, FQNEAQ. The CDR3 length is 16 residues. CDR3 sequence (DNA): TGTGCCAGCAGCCACAATTTACAGGGTAGCAATCAGCCCCAGCATTTT. It translates to CASSHNLQGSNQPQHF.

The rearrangement uses TRBV6-5 and TRBJ1-1; 7 bases match TRBD1. Germline CDR1 and CDR2: MNHEY and SVGAGI. The CDR3 covers 15 residues. V shed 4 bases and J 3 bases; nucleotides not matched to a gene: 8. The CDR3 region has the DNA TGTGCCAGCAGTTTCGCCTCGACAGGGCACACTGAAGCTTTCTTT. Its translation is CASSFASTGHTEAFF.

This rearrangement joins TRBV2 to TRBJ2-5; D not resolved. The CDR3 contains 13 residues. Germline CDR1 reads SNHLY; CDR2 reads FYNNEI. Trimming removed 4 bases from V and 5 bases from J, with 11 bases in between. CDR3 residues: CASSGAPEETQYF. In nucleotides, the CDR3 is TGTGCCAGCAGTGGAGCACCGGAGGAGACCCAGTACTTC.

The V gene is TRBV19, the J gene TRBJ1-2; no firm D call. With 3 bases removed from V and 5 bases from J, the gap between germline ends came to 16 bases. This CDR3 has 15 amino acids. Germline CDR1 reads LNHDA; CDR2 reads SQIVND (reference sequence). This CDR3 is CASSIAPGSYYGYTF. CDR3 in DNA: TGTGCCAGTAGTATCGCCCCGGGGTCTTATTATGGCTACACCTTC.

The V call is TRBV15, the J call TRBJ2-1, with a tentative D call TRBD1 (7 bases). The CDR3 consists of 16 residues. Trimming shortened V by 0 bases and J by 4 bases, and 13 bases separated the two germline ends. The V gene's germline CDR1 is LNHNV and CDR2 YYDKDF (reference sequence). The CDR3 sequence is CATSRDLTGTYNEQFF. CDR3 sequence (DNA): TGTGCCACCAGCAGAGATCTGACAGGGACTTACAATGAGCAGTTCTTC.

This clone was recorded a few times. Other nucleotide sequences in the sample specify the same CDR3. The chain employs TRBV7-3 and TRBJ2-3; tentatively, D is TRBD1 (6 bases). The CDR3 loop spans 16 amino acids. The germline V and J ends were trimmed by 5 bases and 2 bases, with 17 bases remaining between them. CDR1 SGHTA and CDR2 FQGTGA come from the germline V gene. The CDR3 loop reads CASSTQGGTLTDTQYF. CDR3 nucleotides: TGTGCCAGCAGCACCCAAGGGGGAACTCTCACAGATACGCAGTATTTT.

This chain connects TRBV5-1 to TRBJ2-7; D is possibly TRBD2 (6 bases). This CDR3 contains 16 residues. Germline assignment: CDR1 SGHRS and CDR2 YFSETQ. V was cut by 2 bases and J by 3 bases, with 18 bases left in between. CDR3 in DNA: TGCGCCAGCAGCTTCAAAAACCGAGGAGGGAGCTACGAGCAGTACTTC. Translating it yields CASSFKNRGGSYEQYF.

This clone was observed a few times. The chain links TRBV6-5 to TRBJ2-7; D possibly corresponds to TRBD1 (5 bases). Per the germline V gene, CDR1 is MNHEY and CDR2 is SVGAGI. Trimming removed 8 bases at V and 9 bases at J, with 17 bases between. The CDR3 length is 12 residues. The CDR3 nucleotides are TGTGCCAGCGGACATCGGGCTTCGGGGCAGTACTTC. Encoded protein: CASGHRASGQYF.

The chain combines TRBV5-1 with TRBJ2-5; D is perhaps TRBD1 (6 bases). CDR3 length equals 14 residues. The V gene's germline CDR1 is SGHRS and CDR2 YFSETQ. Between the trimmed V and J ends, which lost 4 bases and 0 bases, there was a span of 10 bases. This chain's CDR3 is CASSGTINQETQYF. The DNA for the CDR3 is TGCGCCAGCAGCGGGACAATTAACCAAGAGACCCAGTACTTC.

This chain connects TRBV19 to TRBJ1-5, with a tentative D call TRBD1 (5 bases). The CDR3 spans 16 residues. The V gene's germline CDR1 is LNHDA and CDR2 SQIVND (reference sequence). Deletions cut 1 base from V and 4 bases from J, with 14 bases between. The CDR3 loop is CASSIAYGHFNQPQHF. The CDR3 nucleotides read TGTGCCAGTAGTATAGCTTATGGACATTTTAATCAGCCCCAGCATTTT.

This clone is a singleton in its sample. The V gene is TRBV9, the J gene TRBJ2-4, with D possibly matching TRBD2 (5 bases). The length of the CDR3 is 15 residues. Deletions cut 0 bases from V and 8 bases from J, with 15 bases between. Looked up from germline, CDR1 is SGDLS and CDR2 is YYNGEE. The CDR3 loop is CASSVASGVSDIQYF. The DNA for the CDR3 is TGTGCCAGCAGCGTAGCATCCGGGGTATCGGACATTCAGTACTTC.

This clone was detected only once. The chain links TRBV29-1 to TRBJ2-3, with 7 bases that match TRBD1. The V gene end was trimmed by 6 bases and the J gene end by 0 bases; junction bases not matched to a gene: 12. There are 16 residues in the CDR3. CDR1 SQVTM and CDR2 ANQGSEA come from the germline V gene. CDR3 bases: TGCAGCGTGACAGGGACGGCGATTCTTAGCACAGATACGCAGTATTTT. Protein: CSVTGTAILSTDTQYF.

The CDR3 DNA reads as TGCGCCAGCAGCCAAGATGATTTAGGGGGCGTTATGGACTATGAAAAACTGTTTTTT. Protein product: CASSQDDLGGVMDYEKLFF. This rearrangement joins TRBV4-1 to TRBJ1-4; the match to TRBD1 covers 7 bases. The CDR3 contains 19 residues. CDR1 and CDR2 (germline): MGHRA, YSYEKL. Trimming at V came to 0 bases and at J to 6 bases, leaving 16 bases not matched to a gene.

This clone was recorded only once. The genes are TRBV28 and TRBJ1-4, with D unresolved. The germline CDR1 and CDR2 sequences are MDHEN and SYDVKM. Trimming removed 4 bases at V and 5 bases at J, with 14 bases between. The CDR3 length is 15 residues. The CDR3 coding sequence is TGTGCCAGCAGTTCTCCCGTCCTCCCGAATGAAAAACTGTTTTTT. Translation gives CASSSPVLPNEKLFF.

This clone has just a few counts. The chain links TRBV3-1 (or the pseudogene TRBV3-2) to TRBJ1-2, with a tentative D call TRBD1 (5 bases). The germline CDR1 and CDR2 sequences are LGHDT and YNNKEL (reference sequence). The CDR3 length is 12 residues. The germline V and J ends were trimmed by 1 base and 8 bases, with 8 bases remaining between them. CDR3 region: CASSQGGRGYTF. For the CDR3, the DNA is TGTGCCAGCAGCCAAGGGGGCCGGGGCTACACCTTC.

V and J are TRBV27 and TRBJ1-2; 10 bases fit TRBD1. Looked up from germline, CDR1 is MNHEY and CDR2 is SMNVEV (reference sequence). The ends lost 0 bases at V and 10 bases at J; junction bases unmatched: 8. There are 15 residues in the CDR3. Here the CDR3 reads CASSLSYGQGGYYTF. CDR3 nucleotide sequence: TGTGCCAGCAGTTTATCGTACGGACAGGGGGGATACTACACCTTC.

The chain has TRBV28 and TRBJ2-7; 7 bases are a match to TRBD2. Per germline, CDR1 MDHEN and CDR2 SYDVKM. Losses at the gene ends were 4 bases for V and 0 bases for J; bases not matched to a gene: 3. The CDR3 contains 14 residues. The CDR3 sequence is CASSSRGSSYEQYF. In DNA, the CDR3 is TGTGCCAGCAGTTCCCGCGGGAGCTCCTACGAGCAGTACTTC.

The gene calls are TRBV5-4 and TRBJ1-1; possible D gene TRBD1, 5 bases. Per the germline V gene, CDR1 is SGHNT and CDR2 is YYREEE (reference sequence). This CDR3 is 13 amino acids long. Trimming took off 0 bases at V and 5 bases at J, with 8 bases between the two ends. The CDR3 is CASSLARETEAFF. DNA of the CDR3: TGTGCCAGCAGCTTGGCCAGGGAAACTGAAGCTTTCTTT.